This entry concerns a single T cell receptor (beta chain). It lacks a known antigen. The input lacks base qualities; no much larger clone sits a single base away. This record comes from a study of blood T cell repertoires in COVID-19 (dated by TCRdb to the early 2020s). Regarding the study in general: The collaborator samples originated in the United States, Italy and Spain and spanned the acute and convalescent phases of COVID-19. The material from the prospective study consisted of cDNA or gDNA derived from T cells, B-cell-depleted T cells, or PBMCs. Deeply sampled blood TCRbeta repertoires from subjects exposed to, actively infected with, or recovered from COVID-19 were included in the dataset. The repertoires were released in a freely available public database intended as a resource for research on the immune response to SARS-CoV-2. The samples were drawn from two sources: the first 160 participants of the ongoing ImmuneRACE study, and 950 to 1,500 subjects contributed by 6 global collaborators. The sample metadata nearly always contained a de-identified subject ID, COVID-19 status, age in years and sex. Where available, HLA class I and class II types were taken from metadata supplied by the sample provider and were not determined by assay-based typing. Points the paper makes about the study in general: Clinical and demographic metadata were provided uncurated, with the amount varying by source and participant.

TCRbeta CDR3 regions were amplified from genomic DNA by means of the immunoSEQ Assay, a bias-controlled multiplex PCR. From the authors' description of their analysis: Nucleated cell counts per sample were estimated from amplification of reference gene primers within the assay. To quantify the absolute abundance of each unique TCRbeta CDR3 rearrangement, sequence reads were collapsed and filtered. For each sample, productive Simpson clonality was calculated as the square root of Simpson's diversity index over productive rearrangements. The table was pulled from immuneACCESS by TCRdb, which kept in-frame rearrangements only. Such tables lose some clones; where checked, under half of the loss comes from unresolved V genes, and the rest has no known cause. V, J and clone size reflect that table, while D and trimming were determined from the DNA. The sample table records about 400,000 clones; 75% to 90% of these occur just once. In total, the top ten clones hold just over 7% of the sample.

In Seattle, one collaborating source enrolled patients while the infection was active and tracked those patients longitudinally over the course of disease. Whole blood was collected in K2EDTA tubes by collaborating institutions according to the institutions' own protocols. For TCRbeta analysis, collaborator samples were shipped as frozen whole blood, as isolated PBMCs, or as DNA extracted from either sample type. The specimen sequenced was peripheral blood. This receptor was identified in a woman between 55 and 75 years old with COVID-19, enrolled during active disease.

CDR3 protein: CASSAVAGYNSPLHF. The DNA is as follows: TGTGCCAGCAGTGCCGTGGCAGGGTATAATTCACCCCTCCACTTT. Recombination joined TRBV27 with TRBJ1-6, and the D gene may be TRBD1, 5 bases matching. Including the terminal cysteine and phenylalanine, the CDR3 comprises 15 residues. The read is trimmed to its CDR3 DNA, 45 bases read in frame from base 1. Sequences MNHEY (CDR1) and SMNVEV (CDR2) are obtained from the germline V gene (reference sequence). V gives up 5 bases and J gives up 4 bases, and the segment between their germline ends measures 12 bases.